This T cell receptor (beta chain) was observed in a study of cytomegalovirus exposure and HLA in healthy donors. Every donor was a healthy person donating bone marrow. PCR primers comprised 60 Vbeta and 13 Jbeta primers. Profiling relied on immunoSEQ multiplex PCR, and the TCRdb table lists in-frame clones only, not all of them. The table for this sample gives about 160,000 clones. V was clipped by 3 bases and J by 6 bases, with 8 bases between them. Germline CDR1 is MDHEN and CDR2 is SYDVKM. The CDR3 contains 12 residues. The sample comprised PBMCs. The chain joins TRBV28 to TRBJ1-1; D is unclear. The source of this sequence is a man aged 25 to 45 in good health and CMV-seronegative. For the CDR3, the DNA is TGTGCCAGCAGTTTCCCGGAGTCTGAAGCTTTCTTT. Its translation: CASSFPESEAFF. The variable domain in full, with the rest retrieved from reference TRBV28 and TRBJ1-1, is DVKVTQSSRYLVKRTGEKVFLECVQDMDHENMFWYRQDPGLGLRLIYFSYDVKMKEKGDIPEGYSVSREKKERFSLILESASTNQTSMYLCASSFPESEAFFGQGTRLTVV.